A single sample is the source of the 24 T cell receptor beta chains below, sequenced in a study of blood T cell repertoires in COVID-19. Produced via immunoSEQ multiplex PCR; TCRdb's table is partial and in-frame only. In the table there are 200,000 to 250,000 clones, around nine tenths of which are singletons. The sample consisted of peripheral blood. Receptors originate from a woman aged 18-29 years who had recovered from COVID-19.

This clone has more than one count but fewer than ten. The V call is TRBV7-9, the J call TRBJ2-2; TRBD2 might be the D (6 bases). Per the germline V gene, CDR1 is SEHNR and CDR2 is FQNEAQ (reference sequence). This CDR3 comprises 15 residues. Trimming took off 11 bases at V and 0 bases at J, with 16 bases between the two ends. The CDR3 nucleotides read TGTGCCCTGGGGGTCAGGACTACGAACACCGGGGAGCTGTTTTTT. Its translation is CALGVRTTNTGELFF. The complete variable domain, with remaining parts taken from reference TRBV7-9 and TRBJ2-2, reads DTGVSQNPRHKITKRGQNVTFRCDPISEHNRLYWYRQTLGQGPEFLTYFQNEAQLEKSRLLSDRFSAERPKGSFSTLEIQRTEQGDSAMYLCALGVRTTNTGELFFGEGSRLTVL.

This sequence joins TRBV9 and TRBJ2-7; 10 positions agree with TRBD1. Germline assignment: CDR1 SGDLS and CDR2 YYNGEE. Trimming cost V 4 bases and J 5 bases; bases outside gene matches: 6. The CDR3 has 14 amino acids. CDR3 DNA sequence: TGTGCCAGCAGCCCCGGGACAGGGGTCCACGAGCAGTACTTC. Protein: CASSPGTGVHEQYF.

This clone was observed many times. J is TRBJ1-5 and V is TRBV2; TRBD1 is a possible D gene (5 bases). Per the germline V gene, CDR1 is SNHLY and CDR2 is FYNNEI. Trimming left V 5 bases short and J 0 bases short, with 11 bases between. This CDR3 contains 15 residues. CDR3 sequence: CASSWEGRSNQPQHF. The CDR3, as DNA: TGTGCCAGCAGTTGGGAGGGGCGTAGCAATCAGCCCCAGCATTTT.

The gene calls are TRBV13 and TRBJ2-2; 8 bases match TRBD2. V gave up 5 bases and J gave up 4 bases; unmatched junction bases: 6. Germline V lookup: CDR1 PRHDT, CDR2 FYEKMQ (reference sequence). The CDR3 has 15 amino acids. The CDR3 DNA follows: TGTGCCAGCAGCCCCGGGACTAGTGGCACCGGGGAGCTGTTTTTT. Its translation is CASSPGTSGTGELFF. Full variable domain (rest looked up from reference TRBV13 and TRBJ2-2): AAGVIQSPRHLIKEKRETATLKCYPIPRHDTVYWYQQGPGQDPQFLISFYEKMQSDKGSIPDRFSAQQFSDYHSELNMSSLELGDSALYFCASSPGTSGTGELFFGEGSRLTVL.

The chain carries TRBV7-2 and TRBJ2-3; 8 bases agree with TRBD2. V gave up 5 bases and J gave up 1 base; unmatched junction bases: 2. The CDR3 covers 14 residues. Germline CDR1 is SGHTA and CDR2 is FQGNSA. The CDR3 region has the DNA TGTGCCAGCAGCCTTAGCGGGGGCACAGATACGCAGTATTTT. Protein sequence: CASSLSGGTDTQYF.

The DNA for the CDR3 is TGTGCCAGCAGTTACTCGGCCTGGACAGGCTTGGGTGGCTACACCTTC. It translates to CASSYSAWTGLGGYTF. V gene TRBV6-2 or TRBV6-3 combines with J gene TRBJ1-2; 7 positions match TRBD1. The CDR3 consists of 16 residues. From germline, CDR1 is MNHEY and CDR2 SVGEGT. Unmatched junction bases numbered 11, after V lost 0 bases and J lost 7 bases.

This sequence joins TRBV5-1 and TRBJ2-7, with 7 bases matching TRBD1. The trim removed 4 bases at V and 6 bases at J, leaving 13 bases unmatched. Germline V lookup: CDR1 SGHRS, CDR2 YFSETQ. CDR3 size: 15 residues. The CDR3 here is CASSLLVQGRVEQYF. DNA of the CDR3: TGCGCCAGCAGCCTACTAGTACAGGGGCGCGTCGAGCAGTACTTC.

This sequence joins TRBV15 and TRBJ1-1; D is possibly TRBD1 (5 bases). CDR3 length: 15 residues. Per germline, CDR1 LNHNV and CDR2 YYDKDF (reference sequence). The ends were cut back, 3 bases at V and 4 bases at J, with 15 bases in the middle. The CDR3 nucleotides are TGTGCCACCAGCAGGGAGGGACTGATAGGCACTGAAGCTTTCTTT. Its translation is CATSREGLIGTEAFF. Using reference TRBV15 and TRBJ1-1 for the parts outside the CDR3, the full variable domain is DAMVIQNPRYQVTQFGKPVTLSCSQTLNHNVMYWYQQKSSQAPKLLFHYYDKDFNNEADTPDNFQSRRPNTSFCFLDIRSPGLGDTAMYLCATSREGLIGTEAFFGQGTRLTVV.

V gene TRBV28 combines with J gene TRBJ2-7; D remains unclear. The V gene's germline CDR1 is MDHEN and CDR2 SYDVKM. Deletions cut 5 bases from V and 3 bases from J, with 14 bases between. CDR3 size: 14 residues. CDR3 nucleotide sequence: TGTGCCAGCAGTCTCCCAAGTAGCAGCTACGAGCAGTACTTC. Its protein product is CASSLPSSSYEQYF.

The gene calls are TRBV3-1 (or the pseudogene TRBV3-2) and TRBJ2-1; 7 bases line up with TRBD2. The CDR3 has 16 amino acids. Trimming at V came to 0 bases and at J to 1 base, leaving 3 bases not matched to a gene. The germline gives CDR1 LGHDT, CDR2 YNNKEL (reference sequence). The CDR3 bases are TGTGCCAGCAGCCAAGAGGGAGCGGGATCCTACAATGAGCAGTTCTTC. Translation: CASSQEGAGSYNEQFF.

The chain combines TRBV11-1 with TRBJ2-5, with 7 bases fitting TRBD1. The CDR3 is made up of 13 amino acids. CDR1 SGHAT and CDR2 FQDESV come from the germline V gene (reference sequence). V shed 8 bases and J 8 bases; nucleotides not matched to a gene: 11. The CDR3 region is CASAMDRPLTQYF. CDR3 DNA: TGTGCCAGCGCCATGGACAGGCCACTTACCCAGTACTTC.

The DNA of the CDR3 is TGTGCCAGCAGCGCTAGACAGGGGGCGGGTTTTGACATTCAGTACTTC. It is translated as CASSARQGAGFDIQYF. The gene calls are TRBV9 and TRBJ2-4, with 10 bases aligning to TRBD1. CDR1 and CDR2 from the germline V gene are SGDLS and YYNGEE. This CDR3 region has 16 residues. V shed 3 bases and J 8 bases; nucleotides not matched to a gene: 11.

The rearrangement uses TRBV12-3 or TRBV12-4 and TRBJ1-1, with TRBD1 identical over 9 bases. This CDR3 is 13 amino acids long. V lost 6 bases, J lost 4 bases, and 3 bases stayed unmatched. CDR3 bases: TGTGCCAGCAGGGCGACAGGGGGCACTGAAGCTTTCTTT. It codes for CASRATGGTEAFF.

The V gene is TRBV19, the J gene TRBJ2-1; maybe TRBD2 (6 bases). The germline V gene has CDR1 LNHDA and CDR2 SQIVND (reference sequence). The CDR3 runs 15 residues. Trimming left V 5 bases short and J 3 bases short, with 14 bases between. Written as DNA, the CDR3 is TGTGCCAGTAGTCGTAGTAGCGGAAACTACAATGAGCAGTTCTTC. It yields the protein CASSRSSGNYNEQFF.

The chain uses TRBV24-1 and TRBJ2-1, with TRBD2 matching 10 bases. V lost 3 bases, J lost 8 bases, and 18 bases stayed unmatched. In germline, CDR1 is KGHDR, CDR2 SFDVKD. CDR3 size: 19 residues. The CDR3 DNA reads TGTGCCACCAGTGATGCAGTGCTAGCGGGGGACCGGTCGTACTATGAGCAGTTCTTC. It translates to CATSDAVLAGDRSYYEQFF.

The chain couples TRBV6-2 or TRBV6-3 to TRBJ1-1, with TRBD1 identical over 8 bases. Germline V gene sequence: CDR1 MNHEY, CDR2 SVGEGT. V lost 6 bases, J lost 5 bases, and 5 bases stayed unmatched. The CDR3 extends over 13 amino acids. As DNA, the CDR3 is TGTGCCAGCAGCGACAGGGGAGGTACTGAAGCTTTCTTT. It specifies CASSDRGGTEAFF.

On this clone itself: The same CDR3 arises from other DNA sequences in this sample as well. CDR3 protein: CASSQEARYYGYTF. CDR3 DNA sequence: TGTGCCAGCAGCCAAGAAGCCAGGTACTATGGCTACACCTTC. V gene TRBV14 combines with J gene TRBJ1-2; D remains ambiguous. The CDR3 runs to 14 residues. The germline V and J ends were trimmed by 0 bases and 3 bases, with 8 bases remaining between them. Germline V gene sequence: CDR1 SGHDN, CDR2 FVKESK.

The V call is TRBV10-3, the J call TRBJ2-6; TRBD2 aligns across 11 bases. Germline CDR1 ENHRY, CDR2 SYGVKD. Unmatched junction bases numbered 6, after V lost 7 bases and J lost 1 base. This CDR3 has 17 amino acids. The CDR3 spells CAITATSGDSGANVLTF. The CDR3 DNA sequence: TGTGCCATCACAGCGACTAGCGGGGATTCTGGGGCCAACGTCCTGACTTTC.

DNA for the CDR3: TGTGCCAGCAGCTTAATCGGGACAGTCCTATATAGCAATCAGCCCCAGCATTTT. This encodes CASSLIGTVLYSNQPQHF. The chain recombines TRBV7-2 with TRBJ1-5; TRBD1 agrees at 7 bases. The CDR3 is made up of 18 amino acids. Trimming removed 2 bases from V and 0 bases from J; junction bases left unmatched: 10. Looked up from germline, CDR1 is SGHTA and CDR2 is FQGNSA.

CDR3 region: CASSSIVESYYNEQFF. As DNA, the CDR3 is TGTGCCAGCAGCTCGATAGTCGAGAGTTACTACAATGAGCAGTTCTTC. The genes are TRBV7-6 and TRBJ2-1; the D is unclear. The V end lost 4 bases, the J end lost 3 bases, and 16 bases lay between the germline ends. Germline CDR1 is SGHVS and CDR2 is FNYEAQ. The CDR3 has 16 residues.

This chain uses TRBV27 with TRBJ1-4; 9 positions match TRBD1. V shed 5 bases, J shed 5 bases, and the junction held 3 bases outside the gene matches. The CDR3 contains 14 residues. In germline, CDR1 is MNHEY, CDR2 SMNVEV (reference sequence). Written as DNA, the CDR3 is TGTGCCAGCAGTCGGACAGGGGCGAATGAAAAACTGTTTTTT. Amino acids: CASSRTGANEKLFF.

The chain carries TRBV4-2 and TRBJ1-6; D is perhaps TRBD1 (6 bases). Trimming pared 0 bases from V and 5 bases from J, leaving 11 bases between. Germline V CDR1 and CDR2: LGHNA, YNFKEQ. The CDR3 is 16 amino acids. The CDR3 spells CASSQDYGDNNSPLHF. For the CDR3, the DNA is TGTGCCAGCAGCCAAGATTATGGGGACAATAATTCACCCCTCCACTTT.

Here the CDR3 reads CAWGTVTGSAFF. The CDR3 DNA reads as TGTGCCTGGGGGACAGTTACAGGATCGGCTTTCTTT. V usage is TRBV30 and J usage is TRBJ1-1; 7 bases align to TRBD1. With V trimmed by 5 bases and J by 11 bases, 11 bases remained unmatched. Looked up from germline, CDR1 is GTSNPN and CDR2 is SVGIG (reference sequence). This CDR3 comprises 12 residues.

This chain connects TRBV19 to TRBJ1-1, with a tentative D call TRBD1 (6 bases). Germline V gene sequence: CDR1 LNHDA, CDR2 SQIVND (reference sequence). This CDR3 has 14 residues. The V end lost 5 bases, the J end lost 1 base, and 11 bases lay between the germline ends. Written as DNA, the CDR3 is TGTGCCAGTAGTCTAGGACAGAAGAACACTGAAGCTTTCTTT. Protein sequence: CASSLGQKNTEAFF.